One and the same sample provided the 9 T cell receptor beta chains below, sequenced in a study of regulatory T cells in long-lasting Graves disease. The time point is: persistent/refractory GD, antithyroid drugs over 5 years with positive TRAb. From RNA extracted from PBMCs, the TCR library was made. Sequencing libraries for TCR beta were prepared with iRepertoire HTBI primers and Arm-PCR of CDR3 regions. TCRdb reprocessed the multiplex PCR reads with MiXCR, giving one entry per CDR3 protein. Counted here are some 300,000 distinct CDR3 sequences, 20% to 25% occurring once; the ten biggest clones make up approximately 53%. The sample in question was peripheral blood mononuclear cells (PBMCs), obtained when the disease was refractory, from a patient treated with antithyroid drugs. All receptors come from a female donor with Graves disease.

At least ten counts were recorded for this clonotype. This chain joins TRBV7-9 and TRBJ2-7; tentative D call: TRBD2 (6 bases). CDR1 SEHNR and CDR2 FQNEAQ come from the germline V gene (reference sequence). V lost 11 bases, J lost 1 base, and 15 bases lay in between. The CDR3 has 13 amino acids. CDR3 sequence reads: CAGSSGYSYEQYF. The CDR3 DNA reads TGTGCCGGGAGTAGCGGATATTCCTACGAGCAGTACTTC.

CDR3 sequence reads: CSVPDTVGGYTF. DNA for the CDR3: TGCAGCGTTCCGGACACGGTTGGTGGCTACACCTTC. This sequence joins TRBV29-1 and TRBJ1-2; possible D gene TRBD1, 5 bases. Germline CDR1 reads SQVTM; CDR2 reads ANQGSEA. The CDR3 consists of 12 residues. V was clipped by 5 bases and J by 7 bases, with 14 bases between them.

The chain links TRBV6-1 to TRBJ2-1; TRBD2 aligns across 9 bases. This CDR3 spans 15 amino acids. Trimming removed 8 bases from V and 1 base from J; junction bases left unmatched: 6. Germline V gene data show CDR1 as MNHNS and CDR2 as SASEGT. CDR3 DNA sequence: TGTGCCAGCGTCCTGGCGGGAGGGTCCTACAATGAGCAGTTCTTC. Protein: CASVLAGGSYNEQFF.

This clonotype has at least ten counts. This chain connects TRBV2 to TRBJ1-1, with unresolved D. This CDR3 has 12 residues. CDR1 and CDR2 (germline): SNHLY, FYNNEI. Trimming stripped 6 bases from V and 4 bases from J, with 9 bases between. CDR3 bases: TGTGCCAGCAGCGGCCTCGTCACTGAAGCTTTCTTT. It is translated as CASSGLVTEAFF. The full variable domain, its missing parts supplied by reference TRBV2 and TRBJ1-1, is EPEVTQTPSHQVTQMGQEVILRCVPISNHLYFYWYRQILGQKVEFLVSFYNNEISEKSEIFDDQFSVERPDGSNFTLKIRSTKLEDSAMYFCASSGLVTEAFFGQGTRLTVV.

J is TRBJ2-3 and V is TRBV28; 7 positions match TRBD2. Unmatched junction bases numbered 6, after V lost 0 bases and J lost 0 bases. Germline V gene sequence: CDR1 MDHEN, CDR2 SYDVKM. The CDR3 extends over 17 amino acids. The CDR3 nucleotides are TGTGCCAGCAGTTTATGGCCAGCGGGACCAAGCACAGATACGCAGTATTTT. It translates to CASSLWPAGPSTDTQYF. Full variable domain (remainder filled in from reference TRBV28 and TRBJ2-3): DVKVTQSSRYLVKRTGEKVFLECVQDMDHENMFWYRQDPGLGLRLIYFSYDVKMKEKGDIPEGYSVSREKKERFSLILESASTNQTSMYLCASSLWPAGPSTDTQYFGPGTRLTVL.

The chain recombines TRBV6-1 with TRBJ1-5, with 9 bases matching TRBD1. The CDR3 sequence is 16 residues long. Germline-derived CDR1 and CDR2 are MNHNS and SASEGT. V gave up 7 bases and J gave up 0 bases; unmatched junction bases: 7. CDR3 residues: CASNLVQGASNQPQHF. In DNA form, the CDR3 reads TGTGCCAGCAACCTTGTACAGGGGGCTAGCAATCAGCCCCAGCATTTT.

This clonotype was seen at least ten times. This sequence joins TRBV7-2 and TRBJ1-2, with D hard to call. Germline values: CDR1 SGHTA, CDR2 FQGNSA. The CDR3 is made up of 15 amino acids. Trimming removed 1 base from V and 7 bases from J, with 16 bases in between. The CDR3 sequence is CASSLVAGPTGGYTF. The DNA for the CDR3 is TGTGCCAGCAGCTTAGTTGCAGGCCCAACTGGTGGCTACACCTTC.

In its sample, this clonotype was seen many times. The chain carries TRBV4-3 and TRBJ2-7; D possibly corresponds to TRBD1 (5 bases). The CDR3 loop spans 14 amino acids. The ends were cut back, 4 bases at V and 2 bases at J, with 12 bases in the middle. From germline, CDR1 is LGHNA and CDR2 YSLEER. The CDR3 coding sequence is TGCGCCAGCAGCCGAGACACAGGTCCCTACGAGCAGTACTTC. This gives the protein CASSRDTGPYEQYF.

This clonotype was counted a few times. The chain joins TRBV11-2 to TRBJ2-6; D gene unclear. CDR1 and CDR2 from the germline V gene are SGHAT and FQNNGV. V dropped 3 bases and J dropped 5 bases, with 11 bases sitting between them. The CDR3 extends over 15 amino acids. CDR3 DNA sequence: TGTGCCAGCAGCTTCGATGACCTCAGGGCCAACGTCCTGACTTTC. This gives the protein CASSFDDLRANVLTF.